These 32 T cell receptor beta chains were sequenced from one sample in a study of T-cell reconstitution after alpha-beta-depleted transplantation in children. TCRbeta library preparation incorporated unique molecular identifiers. Via MiXCR, TCRdb re-called the PCR reads, giving one row per CDR3 protein. In the table there are around 580,000 distinct CDR3 sequences, around 23% of which are singletons. The sequencing used PBMCs, mostly from graft donor cells, collected 360 days after TCRalphabeta/CD19-depleted stem cell transplant. Receptors were obtained from a boy less than two years old who had a stem cell transplant for acute myeloid leukemia, so the T cells may come from the graft donor.

The chain employs TRBV19 and TRBJ1-1; D might be TRBD1 (6 bases). This CDR3 comprises 15 residues. The germline V and J ends were trimmed by 6 bases and 3 bases, with 17 bases remaining between them. Looked up from germline, CDR1 is LNHDA and CDR2 is SQIVND (reference sequence). The CDR3 here is CASRNVGADDTEAFF. Here the CDR3 DNA reads TGTGCCAGTAGAAACGTGGGGGCAGACGACACTGAAGCTTTCTTT.

The V and J genes are TRBV5-5 and TRBJ2-7; D tentatively fits TRBD1 or TRBD2 (5 bases each). Per the germline V gene, CDR1 is SGHKS and CDR2 is YYEKEE (reference sequence). CDR3 length: 15 residues. V was clipped by 3 bases and J by 4 bases, with 17 bases between them. CDR3 in amino acids: CASSSGSGGGYEQYV. The CDR3 coding sequence is TGTGCCAGCAGCTCGGGGTCCGGTGGGGGTTACGAGCAGTACGTC.

In this sample, this clonotype turned up many times. V is TRBV12-3 or TRBV12-4 and J is TRBJ1-5, with D unclear. The V end was cut by 5 bases, the J end by 0 bases, with 14 bases between. The CDR3 extends over 16 amino acids. In DNA form, the CDR3 reads TGTGCCAGCAGTCACACCGACTGGCCTAGCAATCAGCCCCAGCATTTT. Its translation: CASSHTDWPSNQPQHF.

This clonotype has at least ten counts. The chain employs TRBV29-1 and TRBJ2-2, with TRBD1 matching over 8 bases. Germline assignment: CDR1 SQVTM and CDR2 ANQGSEA. The CDR3 runs 14 residues. The ends lost 6 bases at V and 0 bases at J; junction bases unmatched: 3. CDR3: CSVEDRANTGELFF. The CDR3 nucleotides are TGCAGCGTGGAGGACAGGGCGAACACCGGGGAGCTGTTTTTT.

This clonotype was seen at least ten times. V and J are TRBV12-3 or TRBV12-4 and TRBJ2-2; D is unresolved. Deletions cut 7 bases from V and 4 bases from J, with 4 bases between. This CDR3 spans 11 amino acids. CDR3 protein: CASIFTGELFF. The CDR3 DNA follows: TGTGCCAGCATCTTCACCGGGGAGCTGTTTTTT.

For this clonotype: This could be a read error, since a much larger clone is one nucleotide away. The CDR3 DNA reads as TGTGCCAGCAGCTTGTTGACAGGCCTTTTGGGCCAGCAGTACTTC. Amino acids: CASSLLTGLLGQQYF. The J gene is TRBJ2-7, the V gene TRBV5-6; TRBD1 might be the D (6 bases). CDR1 SGHDT and CDR2 YYEEEE come from the germline V gene. This CDR3 region has 15 residues. Trimming removed 1 base from V and 8 bases from J, with 19 bases in between.

This clonotype came up a few times. V usage is TRBV24-1 and J usage is TRBJ2-7; maybe TRBD1 (6 bases). CDR1 KGHDR and CDR2 SFDVKD come from the germline V gene. The CDR3 is 15 amino acids. The germline V and J ends were trimmed by 4 bases and 2 bases, with 14 bases remaining between them. The CDR3: CATSDPDSRTYEQYF. CDR3 DNA sequence: TGTGCCACCAGTGACCCGGACAGCAGAACCTACGAGCAGTACTTC.

This clonotype was observed at least ten times. The chain couples TRBV12-3 or TRBV12-4 to TRBJ2-6; 7 bases are a match to TRBD1. J was trimmed by 4 bases and V by 3 bases; bases with no gene match: 6. CDR3 length: 16 amino acids. DNA of the CDR3: TGTGCCAGCAGTTTGGCAACAGGGGACGGGGCCAACGTCCTGACTTTC. Protein: CASSLATGDGANVLTF.

This chain uses TRBV12-5 with TRBJ1-2, with D possibly matching TRBD1 (6 bases). In germline, CDR1 is LGHNT, CDR2 FRNRAP. CDR3 size: 16 residues. The V gene lost 3 bases and the J gene lost 1 base, with 15 bases spanning the gap. The CDR3 DNA is TGTGCTAGTGGTTTTACGCCCGAGGGGGATAACTATGGCTACACCTTC. It specifies CASGFTPEGDNYGYTF.

The gene calls are TRBV20-1 and TRBJ1-6; no firm D call. Looked up from germline, CDR1 is DFQATT and CDR2 is SNEGSKA (reference sequence). Trimming took 3 bases from V and 8 from J, leaving 11 bases between them. The CDR3 loop spans 13 amino acids. CDR3 protein: CSASRDYHSPLHF. The CDR3 bases are TGCAGTGCTAGTAGGGATTACCATTCACCCCTCCACTTT.

This clonotype was observed a handful of times. The chain couples TRBV29-1 to TRBJ1-2; possibly TRBD1 for D (5 bases). This CDR3 comprises 15 residues. Between the trimmed V and J ends, which lost 8 bases and 2 bases, there was a span of 21 bases. Looked up from germline, CDR1 is SQVTM and CDR2 is ANQGSEA. The CDR3 region has the DNA TGCAGCACCTTGATAAAGCCGGGGGACAACTATGGCTACACCTTC. This encodes CSTLIKPGDNYGYTF.

The J gene is TRBJ2-7, the V gene TRBV20-1; 10 nucleotides line up with TRBD1. Losses at the gene ends were 3 bases for V and 4 bases for J; bases not matched to a gene: 9. This CDR3 comprises 15 residues. Germline CDR1 reads DFQATT; CDR2 reads SNEGSKA (reference sequence). This CDR3 is CSASIPTGGKYEQYV. The CDR3 nucleotides read TGCAGTGCTAGTATCCCGACAGGGGGCAAGTACGAGCAGTACGTC.

V is TRBV7-9 and J is TRBJ2-1, with TRBD1 matching 9 bases. V dropped 3 bases and J dropped 9; count of bases not matched to a gene: 9. This CDR3 has 15 amino acids. The germline gives CDR1 SEHNR, CDR2 FQNEAQ (reference sequence). DNA of the CDR3: TGTGCCAGCAGCTTTCCGGACAGGGGATGGGTTGAGCAGTTCTTC. Translated, it gives CASSFPDRGWVEQFF.

The J gene is TRBJ1-4, the V gene TRBV9; TRBD1 is a possible D gene (5 bases). Per the germline V gene, CDR1 is SGDLS and CDR2 is YYNGEE. The CDR3 totals 15 residues. V lost 4 bases and J lost 1, with 11 bases in between. The DNA for the CDR3 is TGTGCCAGCAGCCGCGGGGGGGGAACTAATGAAAAACTGTTTTTT. This encodes CASSRGGGTNEKLFF.

This clonotype was observed a few times. This chain connects TRBV4-3 to TRBJ2-2; possibly TRBD1 for D (6 bases). Trimming left V 4 bases short and J 2 bases short, with 11 bases between. CDR3 length: 15 residues. Germline values: CDR1 LGHNA, CDR2 YSLEER. The CDR3 DNA is TGCGCCAGCAGCCCCGGACAGATAAACACCGGGGAGCTGTTTTTT. Encoded protein: CASSPGQINTGELFF.

This clonotype was counted at least ten times. J is TRBJ2-3 and V is TRBV20-1; 8 positions match TRBD1. The V and J ends lost 3 bases and 0 bases, in that order; junction bases with no gene match: 11. Germline loops: CDR1 DFQATT, CDR2 SNEGSKA (reference sequence). The CDR3 runs 17 residues. CDR3 sequence (DNA): TGCAGTGCTAGGCCGGGACAGGCAACACCGAGCACAGATACGCAGTATTTT. This sequence encodes CSARPGQATPSTDTQYF.

The J gene is TRBJ2-1, the V gene TRBV5-5; D is possibly TRBD2 (5 bases). Germline V gene lookup returns CDR1 SGHKS and CDR2 YYEKEE (reference sequence). V was shortened by 3 bases and J by 4 bases, with 17 bases between the two germline ends. The CDR3 length is 16 residues. CDR3 nucleotides: TGTGCCAGCAGCTCCCCGGTGCGGGCTGATTACAATGAGCAGTTCTTC. This gives the protein CASSSPVRADYNEQFF.

This clonotype appeared many times. The V gene is TRBV5-1, the J gene TRBJ2-2, with TRBD1 identical over 9 bases. The CDR3 totals 14 residues. Germline values: CDR1 SGHRS, CDR2 YFSETQ. V was pared by 4 bases and J by 7 bases, with 5 bases of the junction left unmatched. The CDR3 coding sequence is TGCGCCAGCAGCCCGGGACAGGGCAGCGGGGAGCTGTTTTTT. Amino acid sequence: CASSPGQGSGELFF.

The table lists this clonotype with a count of one. The V and J genes are TRBV12-3 or TRBV12-4 and TRBJ2-6; no definite D call. Trimming removed 3 bases from V and 0 bases from J, with 9 bases in between. This CDR3 has 16 amino acids. CDR3: CASSFSQTSGANVLTF. DNA for the CDR3: TGTGCCAGCAGTTTTTCACAGACCTCTGGGGCCAACGTCCTGACTTTC.

Concerning this clonotype: This may stem from a read error, because a much larger clone lies one nucleotide away. The chain links TRBV2 to TRBJ2-2; D possibly corresponds to TRBD2 (6 bases). This CDR3 comprises 10 residues. CDR1 is SNHLY, CDR2 FYNNEI, per germline. The CDR3 is CASKSGELLF. DNA of the CDR3: TGTGCCAGCAAATCGGGGGAGCTGTTGTTT.

This clonotype has at least ten counts. V and J are TRBV12-1 and TRBJ1-4. TRBV12-1 is shown as a pseudogene. The CDR3 sequence is 17 residues long. The CDR3 loop is CASSFEGTAATNEKLFF. CDR3 DNA sequence: TGTGCCAGCAGCTTTGAGGGAACGGCTGCAACTAATGAAAAACTGTTTTTT.

This clonotype was counted between two and nine times. The V gene is TRBV3-1, the J gene TRBJ1-1, with D tentatively TRBD1 (6 bases). Germline CDR1 and CDR2: LGHDT and YNNKEL (reference sequence). The V end was cut by 4 bases, the J end by 3 bases, with 9 bases between. The CDR3 is made up of 13 amino acids. The CDR3 bases are TGTGCCAGCAGCCCGGGGGCCCACACTGAAGCTTTCTTT. Its protein is CASSPGAHTEAFF. Drawing the rest from reference TRBV3-1 and TRBJ1-1, the complete variable domain is DTAVSQTPKYLVTQMGNDKSIKCEQNLGHDTMYWYKQDSKKFLKIMFSYNNKELIINETVPNRFSPKSPDKAHLNLHINSLELGDSAVYFCASSPGAHTEAFFGQGTRLTVV.

In this sample, this clonotype turned up a few times. This rearrangement joins TRBV20-1 to TRBJ2-3; the D call may be TRBD1 or TRBD2 (5 bases each). CDR3 size: 17 residues. The germline gives CDR1 DFQATT, CDR2 SNEGSKA (reference sequence). The ends were cut back, 7 bases at V and 0 bases at J, with 23 bases in the middle. In DNA form, the CDR3 reads TGCAGTGTGTGGGGGATTACTCAGCGTTCTAGCACAGATACGCAGTATTTT. It codes for CSVWGITQRSSTDTQYF.

CDR3: CSARTGVAGELFF. The CDR3 DNA follows: TGCAGTGCTAGGACAGGGGTGGCCGGGGAGCTGTTTTTT. V and J are TRBV20-1 and TRBJ2-2; 8 nucleotides match TRBD1. V was clipped by 3 bases and J by 6 bases; unmatched bases: 3. Germline CDR1 reads DFQATT; CDR2 reads SNEGSKA (reference sequence). This CDR3 comprises 13 residues.

The chain combines TRBV29-1 with TRBJ2-6, with D uncertain. The V end was cut by 2 bases, the J end by 2 bases, with 7 bases between. There are 14 residues in the CDR3. CDR1 SQVTM and CDR2 ANQGSEA come from the germline V gene. The CDR3 coding sequence is TGCAGCGTTGAATCCGGGCCTGGGGCCAACGTCCTGACTTTC. Translated: CSVESGPGANVLTF. Drawing the rest from reference TRBV29-1 and TRBJ2-6, the complete variable domain is SAVISQKPSRDICQRGTSLTIQCQVDSQVTMMFWYRQQPGQSLTLIATANQGSEATYESGFVIDKFPISRPNLTFSTLTVSNMSPEDSSIYLCSVESGPGANVLTFGAGSRLTVL.

This clonotype was detected only a few times. The genes are TRBV6-1 and TRBJ2-7; tentatively, D is TRBD1 or TRBD2 (6 bases each). V shed 6 bases and J shed 0 bases, with 12 bases lying between them. CDR1 is MNHNS and CDR2 is SASEGT in the germline V gene. This CDR3 is 14 amino acids long. The CDR3 DNA is TGTGCCAGCAGCGGGGGCTGGAGCTCCTACGAGCAGTACGTC. Protein product: CASSGGWSSYEQYV.

J is TRBJ2-1 and V is TRBV7-9; D gene unclear. Germline V CDR1 and CDR2: SEHNR, FQNEAQ (reference sequence). There are 11 residues in the CDR3. V was pared by 7 bases and J by 12 bases, with 13 bases between. The CDR3 DNA reads TGTGCCAGCAAAGACCAGGAAAGGCAGTTCTTC. Translated: CASKDQERQFF. Filled out from reference TRBV7-9 and TRBJ2-1, the complete variable domain reads DTGVSQNPRHKITKRGQNVTFRCDPISEHNRLYWYRQTLGQGPEFLTYFQNEAQLEKSRLLSDRFSAERPKGSFSTLEIQRTEQGDSAMYLCASKDQERQFFGPGTRLTVL.

This clonotype has just a few counts. The chain links TRBV6-2 or TRBV6-3 to TRBJ2-5; D remains ambiguous. CDR3 length equals 11 residues. The V and J ends lost 6 bases and 7 bases respectively, with 9 bases between them. Looked up from germline, CDR1 is MNHEY and CDR2 is SVGEGT. The DNA of the CDR3 is TGTGCCAGCAGCAGACCGGGGACCCAGTACTTC. The encoded protein is CASSRPGTQYF.

The J gene is TRBJ2-3, the V gene TRBV7-6, with a weak D call TRBD2 (5 bases). CDR1 is SGHVS and CDR2 is FNYEAQ in the germline V gene. This CDR3 contains 14 residues. V gave up 1 base and J gave up 4 bases, with 9 bases separating them. The CDR3 DNA reads as TGTGCCAGCAGCTTAGATCGGGGTTCAGATACGCAGTATTTT. The encoded protein is CASSLDRGSDTQYF. The variable domain in full, with the rest retrieved from reference TRBV7-6 and TRBJ2-3, is GAGVSQSPRYKVTKRGQDVALRCDPISGHVSLYWYRQALGQGPEFLTYFNYEAQQDKSGLPNDRFSAERPEGSISTLTIQRTEQRDSAMYRCASSLDRGSDTQYFGPGTRLTVL.

This clonotype was observed many times. The V call is TRBV11-2, the J call TRBJ2-7, with D possibly called TRBD1 or TRBD2 (5 bases each). With 1 base removed from V and 6 bases from J, the gap between germline ends came to 22 bases. The CDR3 runs 17 residues. Looked up from germline, CDR1 is SGHAT and CDR2 is FQNNGV. CDR3 DNA: TGTGCCAGCAGCTTAGGGGGCCAGGGAGTCATCACCGTCGAGCAGTACGTC. It yields the protein CASSLGGQGVITVEQYV.

The V gene is TRBV6-2 or TRBV6-3, the J gene TRBJ2-3, with a tentative D call TRBD1 (7 bases). CDR3 length: 17 amino acids. V was shortened by 5 bases and J by 7 bases, with 25 bases between the two germline ends. The V gene's germline CDR1 is MNHEY and CDR2 SVGEGT. In nucleotides, the CDR3 is TGTGCCAGCAGTCTCAAACCCGACAGGGCCGGGGGAAATACGCAGTATTTT. It yields the protein CASSLKPDRAGGNTQYF.

The genes are TRBV7-2 and TRBJ2-5; the D is unclear. CDR1 SGHTA and CDR2 FQGNSA come from the germline V gene. The CDR3 has 17 amino acids. Trimming removed 5 bases from V and 0 bases from J, with 19 bases in between. CDR3 sequence (DNA): TGTGCCAGCAGCCCCTTTTGGCAGATTATCTACCAAGAGACCCAGTACTTC. It specifies CASSPFWQIIYQETQYF.